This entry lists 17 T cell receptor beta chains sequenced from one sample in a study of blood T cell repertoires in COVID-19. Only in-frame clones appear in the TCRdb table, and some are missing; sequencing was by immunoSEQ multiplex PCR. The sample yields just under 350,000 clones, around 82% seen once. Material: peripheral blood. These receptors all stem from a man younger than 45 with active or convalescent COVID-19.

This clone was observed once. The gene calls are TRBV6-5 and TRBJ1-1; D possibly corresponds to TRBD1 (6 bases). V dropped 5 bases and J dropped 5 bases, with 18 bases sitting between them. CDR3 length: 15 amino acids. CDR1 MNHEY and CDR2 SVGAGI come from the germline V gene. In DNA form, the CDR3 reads TGTGCCAGCAGTCCCCCGATAGGGGGAAGAACTGAAGCTTTCTTT. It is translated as CASSPPIGGRTEAFF.

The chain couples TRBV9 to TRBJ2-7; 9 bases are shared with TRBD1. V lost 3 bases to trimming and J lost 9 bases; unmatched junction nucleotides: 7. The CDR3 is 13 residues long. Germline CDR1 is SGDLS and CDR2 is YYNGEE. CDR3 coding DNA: TGTGCCAGCAGCGAGGGGACAGGGTCTGGGCAGTACTTC. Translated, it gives CASSEGTGSGQYF.

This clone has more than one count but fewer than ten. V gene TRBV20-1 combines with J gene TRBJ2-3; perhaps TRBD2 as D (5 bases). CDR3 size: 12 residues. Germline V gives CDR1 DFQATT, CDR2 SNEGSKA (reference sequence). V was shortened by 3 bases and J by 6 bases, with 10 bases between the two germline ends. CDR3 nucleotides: TGCAGTGCTAGTGTGATAGCGGATACGCAGTATTTT. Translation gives CSASVIADTQYF.

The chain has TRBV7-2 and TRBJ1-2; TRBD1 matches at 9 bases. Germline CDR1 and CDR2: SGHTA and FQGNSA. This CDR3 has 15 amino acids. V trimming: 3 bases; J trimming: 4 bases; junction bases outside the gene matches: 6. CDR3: CASSLGTGQVYGYTF. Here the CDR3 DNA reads TGTGCCAGCAGCTTGGGGACAGGGCAGGTCTATGGCTACACCTTC.

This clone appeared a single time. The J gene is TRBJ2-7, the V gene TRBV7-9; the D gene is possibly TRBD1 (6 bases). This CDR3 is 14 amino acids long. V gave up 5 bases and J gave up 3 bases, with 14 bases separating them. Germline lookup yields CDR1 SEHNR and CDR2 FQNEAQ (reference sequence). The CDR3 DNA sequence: TGTGCCAGCAGCGCCCTGGGCAGGGGCTACGAGCAGTACTTC. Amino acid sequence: CASSALGRGYEQYF.

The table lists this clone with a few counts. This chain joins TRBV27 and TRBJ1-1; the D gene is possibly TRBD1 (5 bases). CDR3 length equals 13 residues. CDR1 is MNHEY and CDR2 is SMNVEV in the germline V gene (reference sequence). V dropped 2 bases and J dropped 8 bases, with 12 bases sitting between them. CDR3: CASSLRPRGEAFF. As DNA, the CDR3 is TGTGCCAGCAGTTTACGGCCCCGGGGGGAAGCTTTCTTT.

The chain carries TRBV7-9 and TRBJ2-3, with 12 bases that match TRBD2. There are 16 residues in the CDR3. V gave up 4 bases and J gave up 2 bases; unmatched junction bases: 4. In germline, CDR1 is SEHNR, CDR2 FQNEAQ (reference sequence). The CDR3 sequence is CASSSSGRAFTDTQYF. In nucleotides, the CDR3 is TGTGCCAGCAGCTCTAGCGGGAGGGCCTTCACAGATACGCAGTATTTT. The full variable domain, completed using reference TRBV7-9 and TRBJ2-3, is DTGVSQNPRHKITKRGQNVTFRCDPISEHNRLYWYRQTLGQGPEFLTYFQNEAQLEKSRLLSDRFSAERPKGSFSTLEIQRTEQGDSAMYLCASSSSGRAFTDTQYFGPGTRLTVL.

This CDR3 reads CASSLSTGSGGAQHF. In nucleotides, the CDR3 is TGTGCCAGCAGCTTAAGCACGGGGTCAGGTGGGGCCCAGCATTTT. J is TRBJ1-5 and V is TRBV7-2; D unresolved. Between the trimmed V and J ends, which lost 2 bases and 11 bases, there was a span of 19 bases. CDR3 length: 15 residues. Per germline, CDR1 SGHTA and CDR2 FQGNSA. The variable domain in full, with the rest retrieved from reference TRBV7-2 and TRBJ1-5, is GAGVSQSPSNKVTEKGKDVELRCDPISGHTALYWYRQSLGQGLEFLIYFQGNSAPDKSGLPSDRFSAERTGGSVSTLTIQRTQQEDSAVYLCASSLSTGSGGAQHFGDGTRLSIL.

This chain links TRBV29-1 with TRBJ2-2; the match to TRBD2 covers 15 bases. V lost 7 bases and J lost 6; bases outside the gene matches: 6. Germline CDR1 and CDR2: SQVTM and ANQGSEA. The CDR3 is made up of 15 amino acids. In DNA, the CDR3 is TGCAGCGCGATGGGACTAGCGGGAGGATCCGGGGAGCTGTTTTTT. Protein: CSAMGLAGGSGELFF.

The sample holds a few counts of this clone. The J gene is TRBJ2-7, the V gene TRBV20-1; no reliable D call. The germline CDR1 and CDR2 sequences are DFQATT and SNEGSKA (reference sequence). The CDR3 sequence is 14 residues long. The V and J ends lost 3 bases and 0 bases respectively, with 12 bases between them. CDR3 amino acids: CSASSRVSSYEQYF. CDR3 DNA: TGCAGTGCTAGTTCCCGGGTAAGCTCCTACGAGCAGTACTTC.

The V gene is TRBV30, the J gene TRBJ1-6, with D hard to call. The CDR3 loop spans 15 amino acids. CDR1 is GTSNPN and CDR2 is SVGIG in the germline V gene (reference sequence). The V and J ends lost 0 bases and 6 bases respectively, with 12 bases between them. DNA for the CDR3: TGTGCCTGGAGTGTACTAGGGCCTGTTAATTCACCCCTCCACTTT. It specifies CAWSVLGPVNSPLHF.

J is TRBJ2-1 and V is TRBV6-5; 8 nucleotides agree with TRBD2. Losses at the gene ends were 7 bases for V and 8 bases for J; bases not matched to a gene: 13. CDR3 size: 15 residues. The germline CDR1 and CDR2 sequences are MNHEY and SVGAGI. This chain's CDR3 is CASTPPGGRFHEQFF. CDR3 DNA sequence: TGTGCCAGCACCCCCCCCGGCGGGAGGTTTCATGAGCAGTTCTTC.

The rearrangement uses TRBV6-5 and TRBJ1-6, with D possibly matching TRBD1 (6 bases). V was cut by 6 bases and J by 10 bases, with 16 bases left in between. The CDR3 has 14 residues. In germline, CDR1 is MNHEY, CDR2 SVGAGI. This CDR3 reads CASSEGGLGSPLHF. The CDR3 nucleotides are TGTGCCAGCAGCGAGGGGGGGTTGGGCTCACCCCTCCACTTT.

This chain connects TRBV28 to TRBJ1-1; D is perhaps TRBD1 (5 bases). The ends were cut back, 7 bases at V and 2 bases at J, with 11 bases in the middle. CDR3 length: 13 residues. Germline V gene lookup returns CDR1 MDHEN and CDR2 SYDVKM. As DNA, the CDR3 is TGTGCCAGCACTTGGGGGGGTAACACTGAAGCTTTCTTT. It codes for CASTWGGNTEAFF.

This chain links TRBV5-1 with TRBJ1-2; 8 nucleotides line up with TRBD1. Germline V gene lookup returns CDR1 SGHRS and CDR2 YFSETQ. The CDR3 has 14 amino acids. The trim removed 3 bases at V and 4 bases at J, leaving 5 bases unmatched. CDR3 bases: TGCGCCAGCAGCTGGGACAGGAGTCTCTATGGCTACACCTTC. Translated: CASSWDRSLYGYTF.

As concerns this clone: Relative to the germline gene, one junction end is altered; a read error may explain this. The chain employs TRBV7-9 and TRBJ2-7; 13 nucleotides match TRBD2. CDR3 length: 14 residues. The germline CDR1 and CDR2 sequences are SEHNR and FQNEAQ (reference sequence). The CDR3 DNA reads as TGTGCCAGCAGCTCGGGACTAGCGGGAACCAGTTTCTTCTTC. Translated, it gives CASSSGLAGTSFFF.

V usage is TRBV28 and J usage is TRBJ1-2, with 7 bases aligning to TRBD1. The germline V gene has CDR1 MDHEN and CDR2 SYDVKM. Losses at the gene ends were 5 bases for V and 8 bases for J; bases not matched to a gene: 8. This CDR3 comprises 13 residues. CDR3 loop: CASSTGTDHGYTF. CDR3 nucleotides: TGTGCCAGCAGTACCGGGACAGACCACGGCTACACCTTC.